This T cell receptor (beta chain) was captured in a study of blood T cell repertoires in COVID-19. Turning to the study itself: Material from acute and convalescent COVID-19 was sourced from the United States, Italy and Spain.

V gave up 3 bases and J gave up 3 bases, with 4 bases separating them. Germline V gene sequence: CDR1 SGHDT, CDR2 YYEEEE. This CDR3 is built from 11 residues. As processed by the authors: Amplification of reference gene primers provided the estimated nucleated cell counts. Clones were sequenced by immunoSEQ multiplex PCR, and TCRdb holds only the in-frame ones, with some missing. That table furnishes V, J and clone size, whereas the DNA furnished D and trimming. The data hold more than 55,000 clones, with around 73% observed a single time. This clone was counted between two and nine times. The chain uses TRBV5-6 and TRBJ2-7, with D unclear. The sample consisted of peripheral blood. This clonotype originated in a man older than 75 with active or convalescent COVID-19. The CDR3 sequence is CASSSLYEQYF. CDR3 coding DNA: TGTGCCAGCAGCTCCCTCTACGAGCAGTACTTC.